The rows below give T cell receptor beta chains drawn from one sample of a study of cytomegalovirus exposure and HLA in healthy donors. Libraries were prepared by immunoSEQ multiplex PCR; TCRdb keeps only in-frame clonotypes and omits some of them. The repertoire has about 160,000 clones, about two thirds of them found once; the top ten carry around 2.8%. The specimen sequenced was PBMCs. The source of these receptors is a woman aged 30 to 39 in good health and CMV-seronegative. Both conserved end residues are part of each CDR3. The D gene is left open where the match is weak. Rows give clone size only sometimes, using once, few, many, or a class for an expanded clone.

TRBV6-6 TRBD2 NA CASSGLAGGKTQYF
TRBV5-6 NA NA CASTKRAGVSSETQYF
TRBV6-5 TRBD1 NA CASKGLTGKAGELFF
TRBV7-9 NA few CASSFASSNQPQHF
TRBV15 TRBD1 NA CATSRGTGGWNQPQHF
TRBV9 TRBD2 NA CASARDYTDTQYF
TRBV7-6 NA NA CASSLGAGFSYEQYF
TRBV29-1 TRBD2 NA CSVEGGFGRSTDTQYF
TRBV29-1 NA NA CSVGQGLGNQPQHF
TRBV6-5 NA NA CASSYGLGSNQPQHF
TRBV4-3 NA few CASSQDVRDTSYEQYF
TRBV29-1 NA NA CSVEDRANEKLFF
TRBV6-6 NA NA CASKGLGEKLFF
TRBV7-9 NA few CASSLDYRDGELFF
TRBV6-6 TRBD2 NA CASSYPLAGSTDTQYF
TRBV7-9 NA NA CASSLLMSDGYTF
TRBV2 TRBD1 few CASSGQGTPSRSPYEQYF
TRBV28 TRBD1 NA CASSKPTGRTGQPQHF
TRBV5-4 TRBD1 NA CASSLGQGTTGELFF
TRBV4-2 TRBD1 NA CASRTGGHTEAFF
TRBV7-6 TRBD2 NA CASSLVAGDEQYF
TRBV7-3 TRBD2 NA CASSLVYSGEQFF
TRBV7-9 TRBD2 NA CASSPPAGDSQETQYF
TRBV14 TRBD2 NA CASSQGLAVDTQYF
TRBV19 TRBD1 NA CASSLTGGLQETQYF
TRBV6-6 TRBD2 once CASSATSAYNEQFF
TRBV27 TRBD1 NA CASSFSGQLYGYTF
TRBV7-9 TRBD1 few CASSPSTGFINSPLHF
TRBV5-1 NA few CASALGGYSYNEQFF
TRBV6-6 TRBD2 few CASSYRLAGGVEQYF
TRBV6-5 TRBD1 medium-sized CASSYSRVGGSPLHF
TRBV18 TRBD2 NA CASSRTLRGGLASYEQYF
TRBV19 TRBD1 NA CASSDRGENIQYF
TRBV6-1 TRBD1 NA CASSELYRGSGNTIYF
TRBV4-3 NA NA CASSQGSNTGELFF
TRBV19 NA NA CASVHPNTEAFF
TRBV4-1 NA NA CASSLIRDKNNEQFF